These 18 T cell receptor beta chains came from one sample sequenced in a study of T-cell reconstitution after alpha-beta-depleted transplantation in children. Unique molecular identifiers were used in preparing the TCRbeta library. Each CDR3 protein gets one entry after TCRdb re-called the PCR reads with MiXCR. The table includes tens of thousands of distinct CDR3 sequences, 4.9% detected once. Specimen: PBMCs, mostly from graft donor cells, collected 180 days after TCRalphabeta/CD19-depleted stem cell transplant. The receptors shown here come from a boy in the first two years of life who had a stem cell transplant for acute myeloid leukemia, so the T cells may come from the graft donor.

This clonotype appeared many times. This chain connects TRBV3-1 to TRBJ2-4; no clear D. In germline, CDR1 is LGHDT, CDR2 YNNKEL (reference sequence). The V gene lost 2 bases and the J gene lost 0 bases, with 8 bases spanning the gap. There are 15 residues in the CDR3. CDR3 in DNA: TGTGCCAGCAGCCAACCGGGCATAGCCAAAAACATTCAGTACTTC. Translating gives CASSQPGIAKNIQYF.

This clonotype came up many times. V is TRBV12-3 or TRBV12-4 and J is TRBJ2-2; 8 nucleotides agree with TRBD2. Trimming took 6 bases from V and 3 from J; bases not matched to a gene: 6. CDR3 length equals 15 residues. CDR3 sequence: CASRPGGKHTGELFF. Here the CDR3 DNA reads TGTGCCAGCAGACCGGGGGGGAAACACACCGGGGAGCTGTTTTTT.

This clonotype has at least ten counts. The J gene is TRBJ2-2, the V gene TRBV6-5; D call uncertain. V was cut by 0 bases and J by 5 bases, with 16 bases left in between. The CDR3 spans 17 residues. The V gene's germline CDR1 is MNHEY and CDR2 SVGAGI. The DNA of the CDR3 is TGTGCCAGCAGTTACTCCCTGTTTCCCGATGAGACCGGGGAGCTGTTTTTT. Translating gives CASSYSLFPDETGELFF.

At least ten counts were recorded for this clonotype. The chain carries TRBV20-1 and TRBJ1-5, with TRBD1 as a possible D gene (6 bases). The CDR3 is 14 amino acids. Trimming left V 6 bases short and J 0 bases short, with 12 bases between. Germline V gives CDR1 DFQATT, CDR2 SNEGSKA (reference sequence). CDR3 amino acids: CSAGTQYSNQPQHF. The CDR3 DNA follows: TGCAGTGCAGGGACACAGTATAGCAATCAGCCCCAGCATTTT.

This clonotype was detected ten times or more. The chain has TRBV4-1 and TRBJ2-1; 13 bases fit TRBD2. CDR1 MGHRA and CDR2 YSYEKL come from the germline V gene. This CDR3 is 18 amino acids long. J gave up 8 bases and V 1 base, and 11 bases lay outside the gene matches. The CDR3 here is CASSQGGTSGIRGYEQFF. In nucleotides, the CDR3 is TGCGCCAGCAGCCAAGGGGGGACTAGCGGGATCAGGGGGTATGAGCAGTTCTTC.

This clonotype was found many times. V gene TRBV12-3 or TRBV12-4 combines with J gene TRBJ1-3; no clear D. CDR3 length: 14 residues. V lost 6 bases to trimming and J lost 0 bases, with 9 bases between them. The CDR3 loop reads CASRRVTSGNTIYF. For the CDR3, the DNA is TGTGCCAGCAGGCGGGTCACCTCTGGAAACACCATATATTTT.

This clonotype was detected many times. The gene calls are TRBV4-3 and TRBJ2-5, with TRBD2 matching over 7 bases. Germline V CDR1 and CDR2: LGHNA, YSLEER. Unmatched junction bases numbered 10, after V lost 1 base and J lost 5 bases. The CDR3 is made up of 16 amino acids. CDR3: CASSQGSTRGGETQYF. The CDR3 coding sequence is TGCGCCAGCAGCCAAGGGTCTACGCGCGGGGGTGAGACCCAGTACTTC.

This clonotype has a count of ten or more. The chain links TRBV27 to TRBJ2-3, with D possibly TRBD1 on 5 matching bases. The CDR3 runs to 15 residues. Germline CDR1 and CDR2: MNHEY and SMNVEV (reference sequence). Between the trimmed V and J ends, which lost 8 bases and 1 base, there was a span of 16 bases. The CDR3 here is CASAPTWGGTDTQYF. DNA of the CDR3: TGTGCCAGCGCTCCCACGTGGGGCGGCACAGATACGCAGTATTTT.

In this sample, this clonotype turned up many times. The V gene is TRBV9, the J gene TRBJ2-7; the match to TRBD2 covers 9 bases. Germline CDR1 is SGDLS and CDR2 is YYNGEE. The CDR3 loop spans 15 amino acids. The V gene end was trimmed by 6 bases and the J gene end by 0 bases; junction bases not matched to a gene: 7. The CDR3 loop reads CASTSGLANSYEQYF. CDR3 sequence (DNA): TGTGCCAGCACCTCTGGACTAGCGAACTCCTACGAGCAGTACTTC. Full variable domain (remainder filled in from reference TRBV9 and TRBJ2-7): DSGVTQTPKHLITATGQRVTLRCSPRSGDLSVYWYQQSLDQGLQFLIQYYNGEERAKGNILERFSAQQFPDLHSELNLSSLELGDSALYFCASTSGLANSYEQYFGPGTRLTVT.

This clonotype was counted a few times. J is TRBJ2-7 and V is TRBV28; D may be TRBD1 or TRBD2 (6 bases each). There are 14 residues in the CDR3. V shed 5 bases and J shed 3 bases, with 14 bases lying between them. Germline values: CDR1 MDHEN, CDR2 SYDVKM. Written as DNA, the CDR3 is TGTGCCAGCAGTAGGGGGGCCAGGGTCTACGAGCAGTACGTC. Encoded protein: CASSRGARVYEQYV.

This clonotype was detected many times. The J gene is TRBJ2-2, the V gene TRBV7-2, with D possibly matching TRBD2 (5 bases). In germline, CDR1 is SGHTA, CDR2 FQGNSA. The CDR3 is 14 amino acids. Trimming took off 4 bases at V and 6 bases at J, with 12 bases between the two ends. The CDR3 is CASSSTTWAGELFF. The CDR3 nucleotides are TGTGCCAGCAGCTCGACTACATGGGCCGGGGAGCTGTTTTTT.

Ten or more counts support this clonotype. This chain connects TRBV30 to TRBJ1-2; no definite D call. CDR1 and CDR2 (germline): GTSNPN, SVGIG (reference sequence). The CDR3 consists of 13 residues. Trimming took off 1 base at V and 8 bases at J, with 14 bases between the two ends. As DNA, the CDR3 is TGTGCCTGGAGTGAGGCGTTGGGTTTCGGCTACACCTTC. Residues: CAWSEALGFGYTF.

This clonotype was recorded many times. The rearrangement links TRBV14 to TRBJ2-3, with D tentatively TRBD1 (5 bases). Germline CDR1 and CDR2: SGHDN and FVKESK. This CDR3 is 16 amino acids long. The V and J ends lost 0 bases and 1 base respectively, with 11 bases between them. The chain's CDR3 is CASSQDQGHRTDTQYF. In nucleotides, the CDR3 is TGTGCCAGCAGCCAAGATCAGGGTCACCGCACAGATACGCAGTATTTT.

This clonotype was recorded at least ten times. Written as DNA, the CDR3 is TGTGCCACCAGCGGGGGAAGGACCTACTCCTACAATGAGCAGTTCTTC. Translation gives CATSGGRTYSYNEQFF. The chain joins TRBV24-1 to TRBJ2-1, with a possible D match to TRBD2 (6 bases). Trimming removed 7 bases from V and 0 bases from J, with 15 bases in between. The CDR3 covers 16 residues. Germline CDR1 is KGHDR and CDR2 is SFDVKD.

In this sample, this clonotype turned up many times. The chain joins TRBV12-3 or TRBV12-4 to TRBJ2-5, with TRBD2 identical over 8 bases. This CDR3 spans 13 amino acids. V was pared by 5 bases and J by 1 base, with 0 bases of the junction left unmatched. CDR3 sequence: CASSSGGQETQYF. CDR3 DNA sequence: TGTGCCAGCAGTAGCGGGGGCCAAGAGACCCAGTACTTC.

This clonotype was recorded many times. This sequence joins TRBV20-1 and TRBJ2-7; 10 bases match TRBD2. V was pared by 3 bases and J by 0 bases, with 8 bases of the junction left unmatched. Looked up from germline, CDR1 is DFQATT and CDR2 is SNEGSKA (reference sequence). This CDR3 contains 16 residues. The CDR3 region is CSASGLAVSSSYEQYF. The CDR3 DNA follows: TGCAGTGCTAGTGGACTAGCGGTTTCGTCCTCCTACGAGCAGTACTTC.

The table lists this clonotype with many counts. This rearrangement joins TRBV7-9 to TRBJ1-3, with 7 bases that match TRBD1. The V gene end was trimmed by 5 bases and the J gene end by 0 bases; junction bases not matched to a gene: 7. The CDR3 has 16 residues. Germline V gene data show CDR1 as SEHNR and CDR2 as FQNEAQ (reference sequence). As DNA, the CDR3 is TGTGCCAGCAGCCACGGACAGGCCTTCTCTGGAAACACCATATATTTT. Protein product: CASSHGQAFSGNTIYF.

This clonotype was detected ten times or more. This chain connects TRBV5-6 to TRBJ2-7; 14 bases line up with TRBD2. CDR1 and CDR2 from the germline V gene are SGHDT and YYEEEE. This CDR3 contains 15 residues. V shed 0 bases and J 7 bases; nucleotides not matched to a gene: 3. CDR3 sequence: CASSLGTSGGSEQYV. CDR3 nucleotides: TGTGCCAGCAGCTTGGGGACTAGCGGGGGGAGTGAGCAGTACGTC.